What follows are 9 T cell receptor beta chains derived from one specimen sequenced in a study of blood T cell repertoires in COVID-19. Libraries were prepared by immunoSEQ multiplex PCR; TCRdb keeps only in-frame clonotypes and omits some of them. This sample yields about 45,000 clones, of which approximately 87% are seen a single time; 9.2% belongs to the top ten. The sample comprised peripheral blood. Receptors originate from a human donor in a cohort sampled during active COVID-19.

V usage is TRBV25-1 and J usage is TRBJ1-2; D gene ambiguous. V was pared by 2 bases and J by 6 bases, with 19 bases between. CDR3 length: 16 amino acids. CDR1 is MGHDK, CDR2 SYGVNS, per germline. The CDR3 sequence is CASSEIRPLLGDGYTF. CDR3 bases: TGTGCCAGCAGTGAAATAAGGCCCTTGCTCGGGGATGGCTACACCTTC.

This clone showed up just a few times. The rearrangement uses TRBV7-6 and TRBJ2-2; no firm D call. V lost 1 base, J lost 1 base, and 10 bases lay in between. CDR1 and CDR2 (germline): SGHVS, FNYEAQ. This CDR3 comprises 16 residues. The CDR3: CASSLVSPRNTGELFF. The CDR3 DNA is TGTGCCAGCAGCTTAGTCTCCCCCCGGAACACCGGGGAGCTGTTTTTT.

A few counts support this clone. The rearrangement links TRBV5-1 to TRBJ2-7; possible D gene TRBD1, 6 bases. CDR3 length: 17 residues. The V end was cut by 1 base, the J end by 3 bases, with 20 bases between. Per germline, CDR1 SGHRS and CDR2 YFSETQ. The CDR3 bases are TGCGCCAGCAGCTTGAAATCGACAGGCGGGTATTTCTACGAGCAGTACTTC. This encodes CASSLKSTGGYFYEQYF.

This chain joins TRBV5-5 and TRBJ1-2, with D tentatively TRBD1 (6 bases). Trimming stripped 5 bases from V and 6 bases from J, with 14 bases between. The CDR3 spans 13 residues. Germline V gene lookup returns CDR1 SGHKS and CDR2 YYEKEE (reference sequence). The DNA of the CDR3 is TGTGCCAGCAGTCTAGGGGGGGATGATGGCTACACCTTC. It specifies CASSLGGDDGYTF.

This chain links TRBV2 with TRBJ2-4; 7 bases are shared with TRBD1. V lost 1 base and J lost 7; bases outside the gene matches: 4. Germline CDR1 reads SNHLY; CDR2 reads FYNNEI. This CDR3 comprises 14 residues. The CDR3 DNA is TGTGCCAGCAGTGAAGGACAGGGATGGAACATTCAGTACTTC. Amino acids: CASSEGQGWNIQYF.

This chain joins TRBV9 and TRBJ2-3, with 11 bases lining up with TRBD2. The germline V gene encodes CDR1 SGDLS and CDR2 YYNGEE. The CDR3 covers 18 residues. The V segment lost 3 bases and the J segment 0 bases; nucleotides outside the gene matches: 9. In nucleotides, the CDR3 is TGTGCCAGCAGCGCCCGGACTAGCGGGCGCACTAGCACAGATACGCAGTATTTT. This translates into CASSARTSGRTSTDTQYF.

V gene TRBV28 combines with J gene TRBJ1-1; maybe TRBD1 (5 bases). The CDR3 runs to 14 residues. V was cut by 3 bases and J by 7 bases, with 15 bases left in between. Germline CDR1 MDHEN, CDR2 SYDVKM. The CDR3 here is CASSLVKGAIEAFF. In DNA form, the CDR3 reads TGTGCCAGCAGTTTGGTGAAAGGGGCAATTGAAGCTTTCTTT.

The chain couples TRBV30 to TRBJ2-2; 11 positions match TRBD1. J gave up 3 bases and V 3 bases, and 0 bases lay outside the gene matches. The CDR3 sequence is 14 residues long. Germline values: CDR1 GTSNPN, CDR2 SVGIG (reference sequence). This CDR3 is CAWRGQGDTGELFF. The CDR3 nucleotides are TGTGCCTGGAGGGGACAGGGGGACACCGGGGAGCTGTTTTTT.

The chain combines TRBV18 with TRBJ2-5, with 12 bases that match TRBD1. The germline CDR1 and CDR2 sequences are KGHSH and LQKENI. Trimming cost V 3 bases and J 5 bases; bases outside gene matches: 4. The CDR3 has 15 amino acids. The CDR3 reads CASSPSGTGGETQYF. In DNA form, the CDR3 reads TGTGCCAGCTCACCGTCCGGGACAGGGGGCGAGACCCAGTACTTC.